At least ten counts were recorded for the clone carrying this T cell receptor beta chain. The CDR3 covers 15 residues. Looked up from germline, CDR1 is SGHRS and CDR2 is YFSETQ. V gave up 1 base and J gave up 0 bases, with 11 bases separating them. The record originates from a study of prognosis after radiotherapy for stage I lung cancer. About the research overall: The study deemed all of its non-small cell lung cancer patients medically inoperable. Ages of the roughly 13 men and roughly six women ranged about 50 to 95 years, median about 70.

Multiplex PCR, run in two rounds, amplified TCR beta CDR3 from genomic DNA. Primers targeting each individual TRBV and TRBJ gene were applied in first-round PCR. Each CDR3 protein gets one entry after TCRdb re-called the multiplex PCR reads with MiXCR. This sample has some 38,000 distinct CDR3 sequences; roughly a quarter occur once, and the top ten carry less than 30%. This sequence was found in a donor of 50 years or more with non-small cell lung cancer. The chain joins TRBV5-1 to TRBJ2-7; maybe TRBD1 (6 bases). Source: PBMCs, taken before or after stereotactic body radiation therapy (not recorded which). The DNA for the CDR3 is TGCGCCAGCAGCTTGACAGGGATAGGCTCCTACGAGCAGTACTTC. Encoded protein: CASSLTGIGSYEQYF.